This is a list of T cell receptor beta chains from one sample in a study of Ad26.COV2.S vaccination and SARS-CoV-2 variants. Method: immunoSEQ multiplex PCR; TCRdb's copy keeps in-frame clones and lacks some. The sample holds roughly 350,000 clones; around 90% are singletons and the top ten take roughly 3.1%. The sequenced sample was peripheral blood, obtained in a trial of Ad26.COV2.S vaccine versus placebo. The receptor set was obtained from a person between 18 and 65 years old who received the Ad26.COV2.S COVID-19 vaccine or a placebo. CDR3s include the opening cysteine and the closing phenylalanine or tryptophan. D genes are given only for firm matches. Some rows mark clone size as missing; the rest say once, few, many or name a class of expanded clone.

D: TRBD2
size: NA
J: TRBJ2-3
V: TRBV3-1/TRBV3-2
length: 12
CDR3: CASSQGGGTQYF
DNA: TGTGCCAGCAGCCAAGGGGGGGGAACGCAGTATTTT

D: TRBD2
size: NA
J: TRBJ2-1
V: TRBV7-2
length: 16
CDR3: CASSLELAGGRTEQFF
DNA: TGTGCCAGCAGCTTAGAACTAGCGGGGGGGCGCACTGAGCAGTTCTTC

D: NA
size: NA
J: TRBJ2-3
V: TRBV7-2
length: 17
CDR3: CASSSLPGAAGTDTQYF
DNA: TGTGCCAGCAGCTCACTCCCGGGGGCCGCCGGCACAGATACGCAGTATTTT

D: TRBD1
size: NA
J: TRBJ1-1
V: TRBV6-5
length: 14
CDR3: CASSYGQGVGEAFF
DNA: TGTGCCAGCAGTTACGGGCAGGGGGTGGGGGAAGCTTTCTTT

D: NA
size: few
J: TRBJ1-5
V: TRBV4-1
length: 15
CDR3: CASSPWLGGDQPQHF
DNA: TGCGCCAGCAGCCCCTGGTTAGGGGGTGATCAGCCCCAGCATTTT

D: NA
size: NA
J: TRBJ2-1
V: TRBV7-3
length: 15
CDR3: CASSLSQSTYNEQFF
DNA: TGTGCCAGCAGCTTAAGTCAGTCTACCTACAATGAGCAGTTCTTC

D: NA
size: NA
J: TRBJ2-7
V: TRBV14
length: 17
CDR3: CASSRKGGGGPSYEQYF
DNA: TGTGCCAGCAGCCGCAAAGGGGGCGGGGGCCCCTCCTACGAGCAGTACTTC

D: TRBD2
size: NA
J: TRBJ2-1
V: TRBV5-4
length: 14
CDR3: CASSLSGGANEQFF
DNA: TGTGCCAGCAGCTTGAGCGGGGGGGCGAATGAGCAGTTCTTC

D: TRBD2
size: NA
J: TRBJ2-5
V: TRBV12-5
length: 18
CDR3: CASGLTRTGDSGAETQYF
DNA: TGTGCTAGTGGTTTGACCCGCACGGGAGATAGCGGGGCAGAGACCCAGTACTTC

D: NA
size: NA
J: TRBJ2-7
V: TRBV12-3/TRBV12-4
length: 12
CDR3: CASSWGPYEQYF
DNA: TGTGCCAGCAGTTGGGGGCCCTACGAGCAGTACTTC

D: NA
size: NA
J: TRBJ1-2
V: TRBV11-2
length: 15
CDR3: CASSLAGSSGWGYTF
DNA: TGTGCCAGCAGCTTAGCCGGGAGTTCGGGCTGGGGCTACACCTTC

D: NA
size: once
J: TRBJ1-5
V: TRBV6-4
length: 13
CDR3: CASSEDRGQPQHF
DNA: TGTGCCAGCAGTGAAGACCGGGGACAGCCCCAGCATTTT

D: NA
size: NA
J: TRBJ1-3
V: TRBV5-1
length: 15
CDR3: CASSLAAVLGNTIYF
DNA: TGCGCCAGCAGCTTGGCGGCAGTGTTGGGAAACACCATATATTTT

D: NA
size: NA
J: TRBJ2-7
V: TRBV4-1
length: 13
CDR3: CASSQVEAYEQYF
DNA: TGCGCCAGCAGCCAAGTTGAGGCCTACGAGCAGTACTTC

D: NA
size: NA
J: TRBJ1-2
V: TRBV6-6
length: 11
CDR3: CASTWGYGYTF
DNA: TGTGCCAGCACCTGGGGATATGGCTACACCTTC

D: NA
size: many
J: TRBJ1-2
V: TRBV6-5
length: 14
CDR3: CASSSQTDRYGYTF
DNA: TGTGCCAGCAGTAGTCAAACGGACCGGTATGGCTACACCTTC

D: NA
size: NA
J: TRBJ2-1
V: TRBV9
length: 16
CDR3: CASSVSSVLYYNEQFF
DNA: TGTGCCAGCAGCGTTTCTAGCGTCCTCTACTACAATGAGCAGTTCTTC

D: NA
size: NA
J: TRBJ1-2
V: TRBV28
length: 12
CDR3: CASSLLQGAYTF
DNA: TGTGCCAGCAGTTTATTGCAGGGAGCCTACACCTTC

D: TRBD2
size: NA
J: TRBJ2-3
V: TRBV5-1
length: 15
CDR3: CASSLGTSAIDTQYF
DNA: TGCGCCAGCAGCTTGGGGACTAGCGCTATAGATACGCAGTATTTT

D: NA
size: NA
J: TRBJ2-3
V: TRBV2
length: 16
CDR3: CACGRDSLPSTDTQYF
DNA: TGTGCCTGCGGGCGGGACAGCTTACCTAGCACAGATACGCAGTATTTT

D: NA
size: NA
J: TRBJ1-5
V: TRBV21-1
length: 22
CDR3: CASSKGVGSGQVIFYSNQPQHF
DNA: TGTGCCAGCAGCAAAGGGGTAGGGTCGGGACAGGTCATATTTTATAGCAATCAGCCCCAGCATTTT

D: TRBD2
size: once
J: TRBJ2-3
V: TRBV24-1
length: 14
CDR3: CATSEAGSRDTQYF
DNA: TGTGCCACCAGTGAAGCGGGATCCCGGGATACGCAGTATTTT

D: NA
size: NA
J: TRBJ2-2
V: TRBV6-5
length: 14
CDR3: CASRLQGLAGELFF
DNA: TGTGCCAGCAGATTACAGGGACTCGCCGGGGAGCTGTTTTTT

D: NA
size: NA
J: TRBJ2-5
V: TRBV6-5
length: 13
CDR3: CASNRGIQETQYF
DNA: TGTGCCAGCAATCGGGGAATCCAAGAGACCCAGTACTTC

D: TRBD1
size: NA
J: TRBJ2-1
V: TRBV9
length: 15
CDR3: CASSQQGNRPNEQFF
DNA: TGTGCCAGCAGCCAACAGGGGAACCGTCCGAATGAGCAGTTCTTC

D: NA
size: NA
J: TRBJ2-5
V: TRBV5-1
length: 15
CDR3: CASSSSVTIKETQYF
DNA: TGCGCCAGCAGCTCTTCGGTGACGATAAAGGAGACCCAGTACTTC

D: NA
size: once
J: TRBJ2-3
V: TRBV9
length: 15
CDR3: CASSVAVGSTDTQYF
DNA: TGTGCCAGCAGCGTAGCGGTGGGCAGCACAGATACGCAGTATTTT

D: TRBD1
size: NA
J: TRBJ2-4
V: TRBV30
length: 13
CDR3: CAWGQGYKNIQYF
DNA: TGTGCCTGGGGACAGGGATACAAAAACATTCAGTACTTC

D: TRBD1
size: NA
J: TRBJ1-2
V: TRBV11-3
length: 15
CDR3: CASSPGGQGVVGYTF
DNA: TGTGCCAGCAGCCCTGGGGGACAGGGGGTGGTTGGCTACACCTTC

D: TRBD1
size: NA
J: TRBJ1-2
V: TRBV5-6
length: 15
CDR3: CASSPRDRGGYGYTF
DNA: TGTGCCAGCAGCCCCCGGGACAGGGGTGGTTATGGCTACACCTTC

D: NA
size: NA
J: TRBJ2-5
V: TRBV25-1
length: 16
CDR3: CASSEPGGGSKETQYF
DNA: TGTGCCAGCAGTGAACCAGGAGGGGGGAGTAAAGAGACCCAGTACTTC

D: TRBD1
size: few
J: TRBJ1-2
V: TRBV20-1
length: 11
CDR3: CSAANRGGYTF
DNA: TGCAGTGCTGCGAACAGGGGTGGCTACACCTTC

D: TRBD2
size: once
J: TRBJ2-3
V: TRBV5-1
length: 17
CDR3: CASNNRWSGGPRDTQYF
DNA: TGCGCCAGCAACAACAGGTGGAGCGGGGGTCCCCGAGATACGCAGTATTTT

D: NA
size: NA
J: TRBJ1-1
V: TRBV6-5
length: 13
CDR3: CASSRTQNTEAFF
DNA: TGTGCCAGCAGTAGGACACAGAACACTGAAGCTTTCTTT

D: TRBD1
size: NA
J: TRBJ1-3
V: TRBV5-4
length: 16
CDR3: CASSFNRDSTGNTIYF
DNA: TGTGCCAGCAGCTTTAATCGGGACAGCACCGGAAACACCATATATTTT

D: TRBD2
size: NA
J: TRBJ2-7
V: TRBV12-3/TRBV12-4
length: 12
CDR3: CASSRLAGEQYF
DNA: TGTGCCAGCAGTCGACTAGCGGGGGAGCAGTACTTC

D: NA
size: NA
J: TRBJ2-7
V: TRBV19
length: 13
CDR3: CASSMGQTYEQYF
DNA: TGTGCCAGTAGTATGGGACAAACCTACGAGCAGTACTTC

D: NA
size: NA
J: TRBJ2-7
V: TRBV11-1
length: 13
CDR3: CASSGQGLDEQYF
DNA: TGTGCCAGCAGCGGGCAAGGGCTTGACGAGCAGTACTTC

D: NA
size: few
J: TRBJ2-7
V: TRBV5-1
length: 12
CDR3: CASGGPWGEQYF
DNA: TGCGCCAGCGGGGGGCCGTGGGGAGAGCAGTACTTC

D: TRBD1
size: NA
J: TRBJ2-3
V: TRBV7-3
length: 18
CDR3: CASSSRAPGQGIGDTQYF
DNA: TGTGCCAGCAGCTCCCGAGCCCCCGGACAGGGGATAGGGGATACGCAGTATTTT

D: NA
size: NA
J: TRBJ1-1
V: TRBV7-9
length: 14
CDR3: CASSPYQQNTEAFF
DNA: TGTGCCAGCAGCCCATATCAACAGAACACTGAAGCTTTCTTT

D: NA
size: NA
J: TRBJ2-1
V: TRBV7-2
length: 14
CDR3: CASSLAHGNNEQFF
DNA: TGTGCCAGCAGCTTAGCGCACGGGAACAATGAGCAGTTCTTC

D: NA
size: NA
J: TRBJ1-1
V: TRBV9
length: 13
CDR3: CASSSSTGTEAFF
DNA: TGTGCCAGCAGCTCCTCGACAGGCACTGAAGCTTTCTTT

D: NA
size: NA
J: TRBJ2-3
V: TRBV4-3
length: 15
CDR3: CASSHRASAADTQYF
DNA: TGCGCCAGCAGCCATCGGGCTAGCGCGGCAGATACGCAGTATTTT

D: NA
size: NA
J: TRBJ2-7
V: TRBV30
length: 15
CDR3: CAWSVPQGRLYEQYF
DNA: TGTGCCTGGAGTGTACCCCAGGGAAGGCTCTACGAGCAGTACTTC